A selection of T cell receptor beta chains follows, all from one sample in a study of cytomegalovirus exposure and HLA in healthy donors. Assay: immunoSEQ multiplex PCR; the TCRdb copy retains only in-frame clones and omits some. The sample contains 60,000 to 80,000 clones, 70% to 85% of which appear only once. Material: PBMCs. The receptors were sampled from a girl between 10 and 17 years old in good health and CMV-seropositive. CDR3s include the opening cysteine and the closing phenylalanine or tryptophan. The D gene is left open where the match is weak. Not every row has a clone size; where given, it reads once, few, many or a size class.

v_gene	j_gene	d_gene	abundance	CDR3aa	CDR3nt
TRBV5-1	TRBJ2-7	TRBD1	.	CASSFKQGSYEQYF	TGCGCCAGCAGCTTCAAACAGGGGTCCTACGAGCAGTACTTC
TRBV7-2	TRBJ1-1	.	.	CASSSRATGLNTEAFF	TGTGCCAGCAGCTCCCGAGCGACAGGATTGAACACTGAAGCTTTCTTT
TRBV14	TRBJ1-1	TRBD1	.	CASSARDRVTEAFF	TGTGCCAGCAGCGCCCGGGACAGGGTCACTGAAGCTTTCTTT
TRBV7-2	TRBJ1-2	TRBD1	.	CASSLSVGQGDGGYGYTF	TGTGCCAGCAGCTTATCGGTCGGACAGGGGGATGGTGGCTATGGCTACACCTTC
TRBV19	TRBJ2-3	TRBD2	.	CASSTLAGGTDTQYF	TGTGCCAGTAGTACGTTAGCGGGAGGAACAGATACGCAGTATTTT
TRBV25-1	TRBJ1-2	TRBD1	.	CASSEFGSGGYGYTF	TGTGCCAGCAGTGAATTTGGCTCAGGGGGCTATGGCTACACCTTC
TRBV29-1	TRBJ1-1	TRBD1	.	CSGDRGRGTEAFF	TGCAGCGGCGACAGGGGGCGCGGAACTGAAGCTTTCTTT
TRBV6-6	TRBJ2-1	TRBD1	.	CACRDRVWDEQFF	TGTGCCTGCCGGGACAGGGTCTGGGATGAGCAGTTCTTC
TRBV5-1	TRBJ1-1	TRBD1	once	CASSSLQGGGTEAFF	TGCGCCAGCAGCTCCTTACAGGGGGGAGGGACTGAAGCTTTCTTT
TRBV18	TRBJ1-2	TRBD1	.	CASFQTGDNYGYTF	TGTGCCAGCTTCCAGACAGGGGACAACTATGGCTACACCTTC
TRBV28	TRBJ2-1	.	.	CASSPLNEQFF	TGTGCCAGCAGTCCCCTTAATGAGCAGTTCTTC
TRBV30	TRBJ1-1	.	.	CAWSPGVNTEAFF	TGTGCCTGGAGCCCGGGGGTGAACACTGAAGCTTTCTTT
TRBV9	TRBJ1-1	.	.	CASSVGAEGGYTEAFF	TGTGCCAGCAGCGTAGGAGCTGAGGGAGGCTACACTGAAGCTTTCTTT
TRBV30	TRBJ2-7	TRBD2	.	CAWRGTTAYEQYF	TGTGCCTGGAGGGGGACTACAGCCTACGAGCAGTACTTC
TRBV6-1	TRBJ1-1	.	.	CAAEGVWGAEAFF	TGTGCCGCAGAGGGGGTATGGGGCGCTGAAGCTTTCTTT
TRBV19	TRBJ1-1	TRBD1	.	CASSTGTGAGDTEAFF	TGTGCCAGTAGTACCGGGACAGGGGCGGGAGACACTGAAGCTTTCTTT
TRBV7-9	TRBJ2-2	.	.	CASSLGAGTGELFF	TGTGCCAGCAGCTTAGGGGCGGGGACCGGGGAGCTGTTTTTT
TRBV7-8	TRBJ1-2	.	.	CASSLDPGGYGYTF	TGTGCCAGCAGCTTAGACCCCGGAGGCTATGGCTACACCTTC
TRBV7-2	TRBJ1-1	.	once	CASSLFKKNTEAFF	TGTGCCAGCAGCTTATTTAAAAAGAACACTGAAGCTTTCTTT
TRBV5-1	TRBJ2-1	TRBD2	few	CASSSSGTNSYNEQFF	TGCGCCAGCAGCTCCTCCGGGACTAACTCCTACAATGAGCAGTTCTTC
TRBV10-3	TRBJ2-5	TRBD1	.	CAIKTGGMETQYF	TGTGCCATCAAGACAGGGGGCATGGAGACCCAGTACTTC
TRBV10-1	TRBJ1-5	.	once	CASSAGGNQPQHF	TGCGCCAGCAGTGCCGGGGGCAATCAGCCCCAGCATTTT
TRBV7-8	TRBJ1-5	.	.	CASSLDWRYSNQPQHF	TGTGCCAGCAGCTTAGATTGGCGGTATAGCAATCAGCCCCAGCATTTT
TRBV30	TRBJ1-5	.	.	CAWSEGDGNQPQHF	TGTGCCTGGAGTGAGGGAGACGGCAATCAGCCCCAGCATTTT
TRBV19	TRBJ2-1	.	.	CASMGTVINNEQFF	TGTGCCAGCATGGGGACTGTCATTAACAATGAGCAGTTCTTC
TRBV2	TRBJ1-6	TRBD1	.	CASSLNRGLNNSPLHF	TGTGCCAGCAGCCTAAACAGGGGATTGAATAATTCACCCCTCCACTTT
TRBV9	TRBJ2-1	TRBD1	.	CASSVGLRDRRFF	TGTGCCAGCAGCGTAGGGTTGAGGGACAGGAGATTCTTC
TRBV19	TRBJ2-5	TRBD2	.	CASRGSGGAETQYF	TGTGCCAGTAGGGGAAGCGGGGGCGCGGAGACCCAGTACTTC
TRBV13	TRBJ2-3	.	.	CASSPQKGLSSTDTQYF	TGTGCCAGCAGCCCCCAGAAGGGACTTTCCAGCACAGATACGCAGTATTTT
TRBV2	TRBJ2-7	TRBD2	.	CASNARASGREQYF	TGTGCCAGCAACGCTCGGGCTAGCGGGAGAGAGCAGTACTTC
TRBV7-6	TRBJ2-7	TRBD1	few	CASSLDRAGEQYF	TGTGCCAGCAGTCTGGACAGGGCCGGCGAGCAGTACTTC
TRBV2	TRBJ1-5	.	.	CASSDLGGGQPQHF	TGTGCCAGCAGTGATCTCGGGGGAGGTCAGCCCCAGCATTTT
TRBV10-3	TRBJ1-2	TRBD1	.	CAISESLQGAYGYTF	TGTGCCATCAGTGAGAGTTTACAGGGGGCATATGGCTACACCTTC
TRBV6-5	TRBJ1-1	.	.	CASWRGGNTEAFF	TGTGCCAGCTGGAGGGGCGGGAACACTGAAGCTTTCTTT
TRBV9	TRBJ2-3	.	.	CASSVVLRDTQYF	TGTGCCAGCAGCGTAGTGCTTAGAGATACGCAGTATTTT
TRBV28	TRBJ1-6	.	few	CASEGGADDNSPLHF	TGTGCCAGCGAAGGAGGGGCGGATGATAATTCACCCCTCCACTTT
TRBV11-2	TRBJ2-7	TRBD2	.	CASSQQTSGVNKQYF	TGTGCCAGCAGCCAACAGACTAGCGGAGTTAATAAGCAGTACTTC
TRBV7-9	TRBJ2-5	.	.	CASSLIPVETQYF	TGTGCCAGCAGCTTAATACCAGTTGAGACCCAGTACTTC
TRBV28	TRBJ1-4	.	.	CASSSQRGARKKLFF	TGTGCCAGCAGTTCCCAGCGGGGGGCAAGAAAAAAACTGTTTTTT
TRBV9	TRBJ2-3	TRBD2	.	CASSVGKSFSTSGSTDTQYF	TGTGCCAGCAGCGTAGGTAAGAGTTTTTCGACTAGCGGGAGCACAGATACGCAGTATTTT
TRBV6-4	TRBJ2-1	TRBD2	.	CASSDSGGTSSYEQFF	TGTGCCAGCAGTGACTCAGGCGGGACTAGCAGTTATGAGCAGTTCTTC
TRBV28	TRBJ1-1	.	.	CAGGPLNSENTEAFF	TGTGCCGGAGGCCCCCTGAACTCTGAAAACACTGAAGCTTTCTTT
TRBV9	TRBJ2-3	.	.	CASSSHTSPYSTDTQYF	TGTGCCAGCAGCAGCCATACTAGCCCCTACAGCACAGATACGCAGTATTTT
TRBV6-5	TRBJ2-7	TRBD2	.	CASSGTSGFSYEQYF	TGTGCCAGCAGTGGGACTAGCGGGTTTTCCTACGAGCAGTACTTC
TRBV6-5	TRBJ1-3	TRBD1	.	CASSRGPGNTIYF	TGTGCCAGCAGTAGGGGGCCAGGAAACACCATATATTTT
TRBV29-1	TRBJ2-1	.	.	CSVVKGVAEQFF	TGCAGCGTTGTGAAGGGGGTAGCTGAGCAGTTCTTC
TRBV10-3	TRBJ2-3	.	.	CAISDFGERVGEASTDTQYF	TGTGCCATCAGTGATTTTGGGGAGCGGGTTGGGGAAGCCAGCACAGATACGCAGTATTTT
TRBV30	TRBJ1-6	TRBD1	.	CAWGDRVPESSPLHF	TGTGCCTGGGGGGACAGGGTGCCCGAAAGTTCACCCCTCCACTTT
TRBV29-1	TRBJ2-1	.	.	CSVVYSLSSYNEQFF	TGCAGCGTTGTATATAGCCTGAGCTCCTACAATGAGCAGTTCTTC
TRBV28	TRBJ1-4	.	.	CASTPGLREKLFF	TGTGCCAGCACTCCTGGACTTAGAGAAAAACTGTTTTTT
TRBV7-2	TRBJ2-7	TRBD1	.	CASSFYRQGNEQYF	TGTGCCAGCAGCTTCTACCGACAGGGTAACGAGCAGTACTTC
TRBV6-1	TRBJ2-3	TRBD1	.	CASSVRDRAKDTQYF	TGTGCCAGCAGCGTCCGGGACAGGGCTAAAGATACGCAGTATTTT
TRBV30	TRBJ1-1	.	.	CAWSPLMNTEAFF	TGTGCCTGGAGTCCGTTAATGAACACTGAAGCTTTCTTT
TRBV10-3	TRBJ1-2	.	.	CAISESQEVYGYTF	TGTGCCATCAGTGAGAGTCAGGAAGTATATGGCTACACCTTC